These 7 T cell receptor beta chains came from one sample sequenced in a study of blood T cell repertoires in COVID-19. Assay used: immunoSEQ multiplex PCR; TCRdb lists only in-frame clones, some missing. Of approximately 100,000 clones listed, approximately 80% are singletons. Sequenced sample: peripheral blood. These receptors were taken from a woman aged 60-70 years with acute or convalescent COVID-19.

The chain recombines TRBV5-1 with TRBJ2-1; 7 bases agree with TRBD1. J was trimmed by 2 bases and V by 4 bases; bases with no gene match: 9. The CDR3 loop spans 16 amino acids. The germline V gene encodes CDR1 SGHRS and CDR2 YFSETQ. The CDR3 spells CASSRSTGNAYNEQFF. The CDR3, as DNA: TGCGCCAGCAGCCGGTCGACAGGGAACGCCTACAATGAGCAGTTCTTC.

This clone appeared once. CDR3 DNA: TGTGCCTGGCACAGGGAGTGGAATTCACCCCTCCACTTT. It yields the protein CAWHREWNSPLHF. V usage is TRBV30 and J usage is TRBJ1-6; D might be TRBD1 (6 bases). This CDR3 has 13 amino acids. The germline V gene encodes CDR1 GTSNPN and CDR2 SVGIG (reference sequence). V was clipped by 5 bases and J by 7 bases, with 12 bases between them.

This clone is deemed medium-sized. The gene calls are TRBV7-9 and TRBJ2-7, with TRBD2 as a possible D gene (6 bases). The CDR3 is 13 residues long. V was cut by 6 bases and J by 0 bases, with 9 bases left in between. CDR1 and CDR2 (germline): SEHNR, FQNEAQ (reference sequence). CDR3 sequence: CASREGLSYEQYF. CDR3 bases: TGTGCCAGCAGGGAGGGACTCTCCTACGAGCAGTACTTC. Complete variable domain (other parts from reference TRBV7-9 and TRBJ2-7): DTGVSQNPRHKITKRGQNVTFRCDPISEHNRLYWYRQTLGQGPEFLTYFQNEAQLEKSRLLSDRFSAERPKGSFSTLEIQRTEQGDSAMYLCASREGLSYEQYFGPGTRLTVT.

This chain uses TRBV6-5 with TRBJ2-2; 8 positions agree with TRBD1. Trimming removed 0 bases from V and 11 bases from J; junction bases left unmatched: 11. Per the germline V gene, CDR1 is MNHEY and CDR2 is SVGAGI. The CDR3 runs 16 residues. The CDR3 region is CASSYSRQGPGGELFF. The CDR3 region has the DNA TGTGCCAGCAGTTACTCAAGACAGGGGCCAGGGGGAGAGCTGTTTTTT.

Concerning this clone: At one of its ends the junction is not consistent with the germline gene, which may arise from a read error. The identical CDR3 is also encoded by other nucleotide sequences in the sample. This chain uses TRBV28 with TRBJ1-4; TRBD1 agrees at 7 bases. Looked up from germline, CDR1 is MDHEN and CDR2 is SYDVKM. CDR3 length: 15 amino acids. CDR3 protein: CASRPGTDTNEKLFF. Here the CDR3 DNA reads TGTGCCAGCAGACCCGGGACAGATACTAATGAGAAACTGTTTTTT.

This chain joins TRBV5-4 and TRBJ2-5; D remains ambiguous. The ends were cut back, 0 bases at V and 2 bases at J, with 5 bases in the middle. The length of the CDR3 is 13 residues. The germline V gene encodes CDR1 SGHNT and CDR2 YYREEE (reference sequence). The chain's CDR3 is CASSLDYQETQYF. In DNA form, the CDR3 reads TGTGCCAGCAGCTTGGACTATCAAGAGACCCAGTACTTC.

This clone appeared once. V gene TRBV7-2 combines with J gene TRBJ2-3, with a possible D match to TRBD2 (7 bases). Germline V CDR1 and CDR2: SGHTA, FQGNSA. V was clipped by 5 bases and J by 8 bases, with 17 bases between them. This CDR3 is built from 14 residues. CDR3 protein: CASSPGASGVTQYF. As DNA, the CDR3 is TGTGCCAGCAGCCCGGGGGCCAGCGGGGTTACGCAGTATTTT.